This T cell receptor (beta chain) originates from a study of cytomegalovirus exposure and HLA in healthy donors. Use of 60 Vbeta and 13 Jbeta primers characterized the PCR. Produced via immunoSEQ multiplex PCR; TCRdb's table is partial and in-frame only. The sample consists of about 160,000 clones, approximately 84% of them appearing once. V dropped 7 bases and J dropped 2; count of bases not matched to a gene: 4. The germline gives CDR1 MNHEY, CDR2 SVGAGI. CDR3 size: 13 residues. What was sequenced was PBMCs. The gene calls are TRBV6-5 and TRBJ1-1; TRBD1 agrees at 7 bases. This TCR was sampled from a male donor in good health and CMV-seropositive. CDR3 amino acids: CASKGTANTEAFF. In nucleotides, the CDR3 is TGTGCCAGCAAGGGGACAGCCAACACTGAAGCTTTCTTT.